This passage covers 8 T cell receptor beta chains from one sample sequenced in a study of OX40 agonist ivuxolimab in advanced cancers. Clones were sequenced by immunoSEQ multiplex PCR, and TCRdb holds only the in-frame ones, with some missing. This sample has over 70,000 clones, with approximately 83% found just once. The material was CD4+ or CD8+ T cells sorted from blood, obtained in a trial of the OX40 agonist ivuxolimab. Receptors originate from an adult with an advanced solid tumor such as melanoma, head and neck, liver or kidney cancer.

The J gene is TRBJ1-5, the V gene TRBV6-5; 8 bases are shared with TRBD1. With V trimmed by 6 bases and J by 7 bases, 5 bases remained unmatched. CDR3 length equals 13 residues. CDR1 MNHEY and CDR2 SVGAGI come from the germline V gene. The CDR3 loop reads CASRRTGTQPQHF. The CDR3 DNA is TGTGCCAGCAGGCGGACAGGGACCCAGCCCCAGCATTTT.

V gene TRBV7-9 combines with J gene TRBJ2-7; unclear D gene. V lost 3 bases and J 4 bases, leaving 10 bases between the germline ends. Germline CDR1 reads SEHNR; CDR2 reads FQNEAQ (reference sequence). The CDR3 consists of 13 residues. This CDR3 is CASSFIKGYEQYF. In DNA, the CDR3 is TGTGCCAGCAGCTTCATAAAGGGATACGAGCAGTACTTC.

The V gene is TRBV10-3, the J gene TRBJ2-1, with 9 bases aligning to TRBD1. The V and J ends lost 10 bases and 15 bases, in that order; junction bases with no gene match: 19. The CDR3 spans 14 residues. CDR1 and CDR2 from the germline V gene are ENHRY and SYGVKD. CDR3 amino acids: CATIAGTGYRLRFF. Written as DNA, the CDR3 is TGTGCCACTATTGCCGGGACAGGGTATCGTCTAAGGTTCTTC.

Notes on this clone: The sample contains more than one DNA sequence encoding this CDR3. This chain joins TRBV7-3 and TRBJ1-1; D gene ambiguous. The ends were cut back, 3 bases at V and 3 bases at J, with 8 bases in the middle. This CDR3 contains 13 residues. The germline V gene encodes CDR1 SGHTA and CDR2 FQGTGA. The CDR3: CASSLNRDTEAFF. In DNA form, the CDR3 reads TGTGCCAGCAGCTTGAACAGAGACACTGAAGCTTTCTTT.

DNA of the CDR3: TGTGCCAGCAGCTTGAGACGGCTCTCCCCAAACACCGGGGAGCTGTTTTTT. This encodes CASSLRRLSPNTGELFF. This chain uses TRBV7-2 with TRBJ2-2, with D uncertain. In germline, CDR1 is SGHTA, CDR2 FQGNSA. The CDR3 totals 17 residues. V dropped 3 bases and J dropped 2 bases, with 16 bases sitting between them.

The chain couples TRBV11-2 to TRBJ1-5; tentatively, D is TRBD1 (5 bases). CDR3 length equals 16 residues. Germline lookup yields CDR1 SGHAT and CDR2 FQNNGV. With 1 base removed from V and 0 bases from J, the gap between germline ends came to 10 bases. The CDR3 sequence: CASSLGLGPSNQPQHF. As DNA, the CDR3 is TGTGCCAGCAGCTTAGGGTTGGGGCCTAGCAATCAGCCCCAGCATTTT.

V gene TRBV21-1 combines with J gene TRBJ1-5. TRBV21-1 represents a pseudogene. CDR3 size: 15 residues. This CDR3 reads CASSPGGLRNQPQHF. The CDR3 nucleotides are TGTGCCAGCAGCCCTGGCGGCCTTAGGAACCAGCCCCAGCATTTT.

V usage is TRBV2 and J usage is TRBJ2-7; 8 nucleotides line up with TRBD2. Germline CDR1 is SNHLY and CDR2 is FYNNEI. After removal of 9 bases from V and 0 bases from J, the junction contained 4 bases not matched to a gene. This CDR3 comprises 13 residues. In nucleotides, the CDR3 is TGTGCCAGTGGACTAGCCAACTCCTACGAGCAGTACTTC. The encoded protein is CASGLANSYEQYF. The entire variable domain, with the rest obtained from reference TRBV2 and TRBJ2-7, is as follows: EPEVTQTPSHQVTQMGQEVILRCVPISNHLYFYWYRQILGQKVEFLVSFYNNEISEKSEIFDDQFSVERPDGSNFTLKIRSTKLEDSAMYFCASGLANSYEQYFGPGTRLTVT.